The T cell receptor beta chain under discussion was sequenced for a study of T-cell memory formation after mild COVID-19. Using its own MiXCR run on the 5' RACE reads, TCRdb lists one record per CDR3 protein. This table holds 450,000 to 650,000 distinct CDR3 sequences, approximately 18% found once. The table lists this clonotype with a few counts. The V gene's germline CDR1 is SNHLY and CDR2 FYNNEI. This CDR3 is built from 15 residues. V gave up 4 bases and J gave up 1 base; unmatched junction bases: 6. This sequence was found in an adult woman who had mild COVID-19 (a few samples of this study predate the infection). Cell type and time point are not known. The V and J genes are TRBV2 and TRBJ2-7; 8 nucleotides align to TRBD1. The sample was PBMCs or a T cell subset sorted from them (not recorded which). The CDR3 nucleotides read TGTGCCAGCAGTGCCGAGGACAGGGTATCCTACGAGCAGTACTTC. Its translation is CASSAEDRVSYEQYF.